This TCR beta chain was recorded in a study of blood T cell repertoires in COVID-19. Study details: PBMCs, B-cell-depleted T cells, or T cells were the source of the cDNA or gDNA that made up the material.

Generated by immunoSEQ multiplex PCR, the TCRdb table keeps only in-frame clones and is missing some. The sample records about 190,000 clones, around 90% being singletons. The junction had 8 bases not matched to a gene; V was cut back by 7 bases and J by 7 bases. Per germline, CDR1 SNHLY and CDR2 FYNNEI. CDR3 length: 15 amino acids. What was sequenced was peripheral blood. This receptor was identified in a man between 35 and 55 years old with acute or convalescent COVID-19. The chain recombines TRBV2 with TRBJ1-6; 9 bases match TRBD1. Here the CDR3 DNA reads TGTGCCAGCAAAGGGGACAGGGCCCAAAATTCACCCCTCCACTTT. Its translation is CASKGDRAQNSPLHF.